These 6 T cell receptor beta chains were all obtained from the same sample, sequenced in a study of identical twins. Via MiXCR, TCRdb re-called the 5' RACE reads, giving one row per CDR3 protein. The table shows 500,000 to 550,000 distinct CDR3 sequences, with 20% to 25% occurring only once. The sample was also linked to a second study, of yellow fever vaccine responses in identical twins.

The sample was CD4+ T cells sorted from blood. All receptors come from a woman between 18 and 29 years old in good health.

Remarks on this clonotype: The junction departs from the called germline gene at one end, perhaps through a read error. The rearrangement uses TRBV24-1 and TRBJ2-1; TRBD2 agrees at 14 bases. CDR3 length: 21 amino acids. Germline loops: CDR1 KGHDR, CDR2 SFDVKD. The CDR3 sequence is CATSYLRVTSGRADTYNEQFF. CDR3 coding DNA: TGTGCCACCAGTTATTTGCGGGTGACTAGCGGGAGGGCGGATACGTACAATGAGCAGTTCTTC.

This clonotype was recorded many times. The chain carries TRBV12-3 or TRBV12-4 and TRBJ2-1, with D uncertain. CDR3 size: 14 residues. The ends were cut back, 5 bases at V and 6 bases at J, with 14 bases in the middle. CDR3 bases: TGTGCCAGCAGTCCCCCCGTTTACCCCAATGAGCAGTTCTTC. Translation: CASSPPVYPNEQFF.

The chain uses TRBV20-1 and TRBJ2-3; 8 bases are shared with TRBD2. Germline CDR1 DFQATT, CDR2 SNEGSKA (reference sequence). Trimming took 6 bases from V and 3 from J; bases not matched to a gene: 8. This CDR3 region has 14 residues. Here the CDR3 reads CSARLVAGTDTQYF. CDR3 DNA sequence: TGCAGTGCCCGACTGGTAGCGGGGACAGATACGCAGTATTTT.

This clonotype showed up many times. The gene calls are TRBV12-3 or TRBV12-4 and TRBJ1-5, with D unclear. V was cut by 8 bases and J by 2 bases, with 4 bases left in between. CDR3 length: 11 amino acids. The chain's CDR3 is CASGGNQPQHF. CDR3 DNA: TGTGCCAGCGGGGGCAATCAGCCCCAGCATTTT.

At least ten counts were recorded for this clonotype. The chain combines TRBV28 with TRBJ2-7; 9 positions match TRBD1. V was pared by 4 bases and J by 8 bases, with 12 bases of the junction left unmatched. The CDR3 sequence is 15 residues long. The germline gives CDR1 MDHEN, CDR2 SYDVKM. In nucleotides, the CDR3 is TGTGCCAGCAGTTCCACCGGGACAGGGAGGGGGCAGCAGTACGTC. This translates into CASSSTGTGRGQQYV.

The CDR3 coding sequence is TGTGCCAGCAGTTACTCGAGTACTTTCCAGAAGACCCAGTACTTC. Protein sequence: CASSYSSTFQKTQYF. The chain uses TRBV6-5 and TRBJ2-5, with no clear D. Germline V gene lookup returns CDR1 MNHEY and CDR2 SVGAGI. V lost 0 bases and J lost 6, with 14 bases in between. The CDR3 spans 15 residues.